Following are 24 T cell receptor beta chains from one sample sequenced in a study of PD-L1 blockade in urothelial cancer. Time point here: pretreatment peripheral blood. Only in-frame clones appear in the TCRdb table, and some are missing; sequencing was by immunoSEQ multiplex PCR. In the table there are under 70,000 clones, 85% of which are singletons. The sequencing used PBMCs, collected around atezolizumab (anti-PD-L1) treatment. Receptors were obtained from a man aged 65 to 79 with urothelial cancer.

The V call is TRBV7-6, the J call TRBJ2-5; 8 bases agree with TRBD2. V shed 2 bases, J shed 5 bases, and the junction held 4 bases outside the gene matches. The CDR3 is made up of 14 amino acids. Germline values: CDR1 SGHVS, CDR2 FNYEAQ. The CDR3 spells CASSLSGSGETQYF. In nucleotides, the CDR3 is TGTGCCAGCAGCTTAAGCGGGAGCGGGGAGACCCAGTACTTC. The full variable domain, its missing parts supplied by reference TRBV7-6 and TRBJ2-5, is GAGVSQSPRYKVTKRGQDVALRCDPISGHVSLYWYRQALGQGPEFLTYFNYEAQQDKSGLPNDRFSAERPEGSISTLTIQRTEQRDSAMYRCASSLSGSGETQYFGPGTRLLVL.

The chain is built from TRBV9 and TRBJ1-1, with D perhaps matching TRBD1 (5 bases). Germline-derived CDR1 and CDR2 are SGDLS and YYNGEE. This CDR3 comprises 14 residues. The germline V and J ends were trimmed by 0 bases and 10 bases, with 16 bases remaining between them. CDR3: CASSVGQTPGGAFF. The CDR3 bases are TGTGCCAGCAGCGTAGGACAGACCCCCGGCGGAGCTTTCTTT.

V usage is TRBV18 and J usage is TRBJ2-1; 7 bases map to TRBD2. CDR1 and CDR2 (germline): KGHSH, LQKENI. V trimming: 4 bases; J trimming: 0 bases; junction bases outside the gene matches: 9. The CDR3 is made up of 17 amino acids. The CDR3 DNA reads as TGTGCCAGCTCACTCCTCCCGGGCGGGAGCTCCTACAATGAGCAGTTCTTC. Translated, it gives CASSLLPGGSSYNEQFF. Combining the CDR3 with reference TRBV18 and TRBJ2-1 gives the whole variable domain NAGVMQNPRHLVRRRGQEARLRCSPMKGHSHVYWYRQLPEEGLKFMVYLQKENIIDESGMPKERFSAEFPKEGPSILRIQQVVRGDSAAYFCASSLLPGGSSYNEQFFGPGTRLTVL.

The chain has TRBV4-2 and TRBJ1-1; 8 nucleotides line up with TRBD1. CDR1 is LGHNA, CDR2 YNFKEQ, per germline. The CDR3 consists of 17 residues. With V trimmed by 1 base and J by 1 base, 8 bases remained unmatched. CDR3 in amino acids: CASSQAGQGPSNTEAFF. Written as DNA, the CDR3 is TGTGCCAGCAGCCAAGCTGGACAGGGCCCATCGAACACTGAAGCTTTCTTT.

V and J are TRBV12-5 and TRBJ2-7, with D possibly TRBD1 on 5 matching bases. Trimming stripped 3 bases from V and 2 bases from J, with 11 bases between. The CDR3 totals 14 residues. Looked up from germline, CDR1 is LGHNT and CDR2 is FRNRAP. CDR3 loop: CASGLSAGTYEQYF. The DNA for the CDR3 is TGTGCTAGTGGTTTAAGTGCAGGGACCTACGAGCAGTACTTC.

This chain links TRBV6-6 with TRBJ1-2; 8 bases fit TRBD1. The trim removed 8 bases at V and 2 bases at J, leaving 7 bases unmatched. Germline CDR1 reads MNHNY; CDR2 reads SVGAGI (reference sequence). This CDR3 is 14 amino acids long. Here the CDR3 reads CASAQGAQNYGYTF. The DNA of the CDR3 is TGTGCCAGCGCTCAGGGGGCGCAGAACTATGGCTACACCTTC.

In its sample, this clone was seen once. The V and J genes are TRBV19 and TRBJ1-5; tentatively, D is TRBD1 (6 bases). Trimming pared 6 bases from V and 3 bases from J, leaving 15 bases between. Germline CDR1 LNHDA, CDR2 SQIVND (reference sequence). The CDR3 runs to 15 residues. This CDR3 reads CASRLAGAINQPQHF. The DNA of the CDR3 is TGTGCCAGTAGGTTGGCAGGGGCGATCAATCAGCCCCAGCATTTT.

This clone was detected a few times. The V gene is TRBV5-6, the J gene TRBJ1-2; tentatively, D is TRBD1 (5 bases). The V and J ends lost 4 bases and 2 bases respectively, with 18 bases between them. The CDR3 consists of 16 residues. Germline V CDR1 and CDR2: SGHDT, YYEEEE. CDR3 residues: CASSLDGQGFNYGYTF. The CDR3 nucleotides read TGTGCCAGCAGCCTCGATGGACAAGGGTTCAACTATGGCTACACCTTC.

The J gene is TRBJ2-7, the V gene TRBV19, with TRBD1 matching 7 bases. Trimming at V came to 4 bases and at J to 4 bases, leaving 4 bases not matched to a gene. CDR3 length: 13 residues. Germline CDR1 is LNHDA and CDR2 is SQIVND (reference sequence). The CDR3 DNA reads TGTGCCAGTAGTACGGGACAGCGGTACGAGCAGTACTTC. Translated: CASSTGQRYEQYF.

V and J are TRBV23-1 and TRBJ1-2; 8 bases are shared with TRBD1. TRBV23-1 qualifies as an ORF whose function is uncertain. V was pared by 0 bases and J by 8 bases, with 5 bases of the junction left unmatched. This CDR3 is built from 14 residues. The CDR3 sequence: CASSQSRTGYGYTF. CDR3 DNA sequence: TGCGCCAGCAGTCAATCCAGGACAGGGTACGGCTACACCTTC.

This clone turned up a few times. V is TRBV7-6 and J is TRBJ2-2, with D unclear. Germline CDR1 reads SGHVS; CDR2 reads FNYEAQ. Trimming removed 5 bases from V and 2 bases from J, with 9 bases in between. The CDR3 contains 14 residues. CDR3 residues: CASSPVPNTGELFF. The CDR3 DNA sequence: TGTGCCAGCAGCCCCGTCCCCAACACCGGGGAGCTGTTTTTT. Combining the CDR3 with reference TRBV7-6 and TRBJ2-2 gives the whole variable domain GAGVSQSPRYKVTKRGQDVALRCDPISGHVSLYWYRQALGQGPEFLTYFNYEAQQDKSGLPNDRFSAERPEGSISTLTIQRTEQRDSAMYRCASSPVPNTGELFFGEGSRLTVL.

This clone was observed a single time. This chain joins TRBV7-9 and TRBJ1-5, with D maybe TRBD1 (5 bases). The CDR3 consists of 13 residues. The V gene's germline CDR1 is SEHNR and CDR2 FQNEAQ (reference sequence). The V end was cut by 5 bases, the J end by 8 bases, with 13 bases between. The CDR3 loop is CASSPDGGEPQHF. The CDR3, as DNA: TGTGCCAGCAGCCCTGACGGGGGGGAGCCCCAGCATTTT.

This sequence joins TRBV9 and TRBJ2-1; D is possibly TRBD1 (6 bases). The CDR3 spans 14 residues. Between the trimmed V and J ends, which lost 4 bases and 6 bases, there was a span of 14 bases. In germline, CDR1 is SGDLS, CDR2 YYNGEE. The CDR3 region is CASSPQGSINEQFF. CDR3 nucleotide sequence: TGTGCCAGCAGCCCCCAGGGGTCGATCAATGAGCAGTTCTTC.

The CDR3 sequence is CASSLPAGGGGWETQYF. The CDR3 nucleotides are TGTGCCAGCAGCTTACCCGCCGGTGGGGGGGGCTGGGAGACCCAGTACTTC. The chain joins TRBV7-8 to TRBJ2-5, with D possibly matching TRBD2 (7 bases). V lost 2 bases and J 5 bases, leaving 21 bases between the germline ends. Germline-derived CDR1 and CDR2 are SGHVS and FQNEAQ. This CDR3 has 17 residues.

CDR3 sequence: CASSTGTLTNEKLFF. In DNA form, the CDR3 reads TGTGCCAGCAGCACCGGGACACTTACTAATGAAAAACTGTTTTTT. The chain carries TRBV28 and TRBJ1-4, with D tentatively TRBD1 (6 bases). This CDR3 comprises 15 residues. Germline V gene sequence: CDR1 MDHEN, CDR2 SYDVKM. Trimming took off 6 bases at V and 2 bases at J, with 13 bases between the two ends.

As to this clone: This sample includes further DNA sequences coding for the same CDR3. The genes are TRBV9 and TRBJ1-5; maybe TRBD1 (5 bases). The CDR3 loop spans 15 amino acids. Germline CDR1 and CDR2: SGDLS and YYNGEE. Trimming removed 2 bases from V and 5 bases from J, with 14 bases in between. The CDR3: CASSVGGGFDQPQHF. The DNA of the CDR3 is TGTGCCAGCAGCGTGGGCGGGGGTTTTGATCAGCCCCAGCATTTT.

V is TRBV6-1 and J is TRBJ2-3, with 7 nucleotides matching TRBD2. The CDR3 contains 18 residues. CDR1 and CDR2 (germline): MNHNS, SASEGT. V lost 0 bases and J lost 1; bases outside the gene matches: 10. CDR3 sequence reads: CASSEAGSSGTRTDTQYF. The CDR3, as DNA: TGTGCCAGCAGTGAAGCGGGATCTAGCGGAACCCGCACAGATACGCAGTATTTT.

The CDR3: CASSLSASGRYEQYF. CDR3 nucleotide sequence: TGTGCCAGCAGCTTGTCGGCTAGCGGGAGGTACGAGCAGTACTTC. The genes are TRBV5-4 and TRBJ2-7; 11 bases fit TRBD2. After removal of 1 base from V and 4 bases from J, the junction contained 4 bases not matched to a gene. This CDR3 has 15 amino acids. Germline CDR1 SGHNT, CDR2 YYREEE (reference sequence).

V usage is TRBV6-1 and J usage is TRBJ2-7, with a weak D call TRBD1 (5 bases). The CDR3 loop spans 13 amino acids. Germline V gives CDR1 MNHNS, CDR2 SASEGT. The germline V and J ends were trimmed by 7 bases and 0 bases, with 10 bases remaining between them. CDR3 loop: CASNTGYSYEQYF. The CDR3 DNA reads as TGTGCCAGCAATACAGGATACTCCTACGAGCAGTACTTC.

This sequence joins TRBV30 and TRBJ2-5, with TRBD2 identical over 13 bases. The germline V gene has CDR1 GTSNPN and CDR2 SVGIG (reference sequence). Trimming removed 3 bases from V and 5 bases from J; junction bases left unmatched: 9. This CDR3 is 16 amino acids long. The CDR3 DNA is TGTGCCTGGAGGCTGGGACTAGCGGGAAGCGGCGAGACCCAGTACTTC. Its protein product is CAWRLGLAGSGETQYF.

The rearrangement links TRBV5-1 to TRBJ2-1; 10 nucleotides line up with TRBD1. The length of the CDR3 is 15 residues. CDR1 and CDR2 (germline): SGHRS, YFSETQ. J lost 9 bases, V lost 6 bases, and 12 bases had no gene match. The DNA for the CDR3 is TGCGCCAGCACGCGAGGGACAGGGGAGCGAGGTGAGCAGTTCTTC. Protein: CASTRGTGERGEQFF.

V and J are TRBV29-1 and TRBJ2-5; TRBD2 agrees at 8 bases. The CDR3 covers 13 residues. Germline assignment: CDR1 SQVTM and CDR2 ANQGSEA. The V segment lost 1 base and the J segment 5 bases; nucleotides outside the gene matches: 3. In DNA form, the CDR3 reads TGCAGCGTTGAAGGCGGGGGGCCGGAGACCCAGTACTTC. It translates to CSVEGGGPETQYF.

This chain uses TRBV18 with TRBJ1-5, with 7 bases identical to TRBD1. This CDR3 comprises 14 residues. The V segment lost 6 bases and the J segment 0 bases; nucleotides outside the gene matches: 2. Per germline, CDR1 KGHSH and CDR2 LQKENI. This CDR3 reads CASSRDSSNQPQHF. The CDR3 region has the DNA TGTGCCAGCTCGAGGGACAGTAGCAATCAGCCCCAGCATTTT. Supplemented by reference TRBV18 and TRBJ1-5, the full variable domain reads NAGVMQNPRHLVRRRGQEARLRCSPMKGHSHVYWYRQLPEEGLKFMVYLQKENIIDESGMPKERFSAEFPKEGPSILRIQQVVRGDSAAYFCASSRDSSNQPQHFGDGTRLSIL.

The genes are TRBV7-6 and TRBJ1-1; D is ambiguous. The CDR3 is 15 amino acids. V dropped 1 base and J dropped 1 base, with 10 bases sitting between them. CDR1 and CDR2 (germline): SGHVS, FNYEAQ. CDR3 residues: CASSLEALANTEAFF. In DNA, the CDR3 is TGTGCCAGCAGCTTAGAGGCCTTAGCGAACACTGAAGCTTTCTTT.